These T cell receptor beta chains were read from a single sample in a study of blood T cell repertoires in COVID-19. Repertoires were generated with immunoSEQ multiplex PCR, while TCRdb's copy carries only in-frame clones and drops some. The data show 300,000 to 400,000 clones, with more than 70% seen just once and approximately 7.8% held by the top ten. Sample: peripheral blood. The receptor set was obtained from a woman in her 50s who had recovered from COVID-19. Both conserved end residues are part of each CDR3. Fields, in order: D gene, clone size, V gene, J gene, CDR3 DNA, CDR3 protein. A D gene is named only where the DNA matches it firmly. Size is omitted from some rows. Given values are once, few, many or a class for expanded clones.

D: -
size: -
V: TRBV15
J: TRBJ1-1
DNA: TGTGCCACCAGCAGAGTGGACAGGAACACTGAAGCTTTCTTT
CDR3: CATSRVDRNTEAFF

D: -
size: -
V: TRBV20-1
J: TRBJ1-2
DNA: TGCAGTGCTAGTAAGGGGCCCTACTCCTATGGCTACACCTTC
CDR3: CSASKGPYSYGYTF

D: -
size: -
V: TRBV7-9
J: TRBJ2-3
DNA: TGTGCCAGCAGCTTAGGGCAACAGAGCATTACGGATACGCAGTATTTT
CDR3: CASSLGQQSITDTQYF

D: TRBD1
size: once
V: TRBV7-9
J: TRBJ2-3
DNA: TGTGCCAGCAGCCAAGGACAGGGAGTAGATACGCAGTATTTT
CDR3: CASSQGQGVDTQYF

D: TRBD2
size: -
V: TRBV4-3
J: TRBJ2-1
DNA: TGCGCCAGCAGCCAAGACCGTGAGCGGGACTCCTACAATGAGCAGTTCTTC
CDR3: CASSQDRERDSYNEQFF

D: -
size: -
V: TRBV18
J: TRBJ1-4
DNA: TGTGCCAGCTCCGGGGTGCGGGCCCCTAATGAAAAACTGTTTTTT
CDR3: CASSGVRAPNEKLFF

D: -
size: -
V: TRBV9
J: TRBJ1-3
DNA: TGTGCCAGCAGCGTAGCTGCGACTCCCTCTGGAAACACCATATATTTT
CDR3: CASSVAATPSGNTIYF

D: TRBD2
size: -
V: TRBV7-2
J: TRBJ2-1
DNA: TGTGCCAGCAGCTCGACTAGCGGGAGGTACAATGAGCAGTTCTTC
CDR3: CASSSTSGRYNEQFF

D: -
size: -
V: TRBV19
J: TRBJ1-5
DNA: TGTGCCAGTAAGGCTTTAGCGGGACGGGGAAATCAGCCCCAGCATTTT
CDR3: CASKALAGRGNQPQHF

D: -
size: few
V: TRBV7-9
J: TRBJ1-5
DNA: TGTGCCAGCAGCTTAGGCCAGGATCAGCCCCAGCATTTT
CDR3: CASSLGQDQPQHF

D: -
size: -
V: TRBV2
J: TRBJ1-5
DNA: TGTGCCAGCCAGGGAGGGAATCAGCCCCAGCATTTT
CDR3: CASQGGNQPQHF

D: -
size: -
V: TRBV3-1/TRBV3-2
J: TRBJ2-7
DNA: TGTGCCAGCAGCCAGCTTAGAAACCACGAGCAGTACTTC
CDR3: CASSQLRNHEQYF

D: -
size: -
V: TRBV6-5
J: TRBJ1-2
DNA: TGTGCCAGCACCATTGGGGGGTTACCGAACTATGGCTACACCTTC
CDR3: CASTIGGLPNYGYTF

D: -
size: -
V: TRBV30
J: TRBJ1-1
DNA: TGTGCCTGGATAAGGGAGGGCACCAACACTGAAGCTTTCTTT
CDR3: CAWIREGTNTEAFF

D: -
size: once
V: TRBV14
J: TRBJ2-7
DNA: TGTGCCAGCAGCCAAGTAAACGAGCAGTACTTC
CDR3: CASSQVNEQYF

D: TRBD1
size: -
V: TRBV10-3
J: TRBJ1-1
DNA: TGTGCCATCAGGTTAGACAGGGCGGCGATGAACACTGAAGCTTTCTTT
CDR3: CAIRLDRAAMNTEAFF

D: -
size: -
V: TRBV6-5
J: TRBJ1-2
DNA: TGTGCCAGCAGCACAGGGTATTTTGGCTATGGCTACACCTTC
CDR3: CASSTGYFGYGYTF

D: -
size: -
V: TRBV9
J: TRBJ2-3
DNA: TGTGCCAGCAGCGTAGAGAGGTGGTTCACAGATACGCAGTATTTT
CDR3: CASSVERWFTDTQYF

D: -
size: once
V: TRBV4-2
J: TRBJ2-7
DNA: TGTGCCAGCAGCCAAGCGGAGGGTCGCTACGAGCAGTACTTC
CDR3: CASSQAEGRYEQYF

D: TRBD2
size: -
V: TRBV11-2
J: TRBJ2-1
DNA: TGTGCCAGCAGCTTAGGCCTAGCGGCCTACAATGAGCAGTTCTTC
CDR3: CASSLGLAAYNEQFF